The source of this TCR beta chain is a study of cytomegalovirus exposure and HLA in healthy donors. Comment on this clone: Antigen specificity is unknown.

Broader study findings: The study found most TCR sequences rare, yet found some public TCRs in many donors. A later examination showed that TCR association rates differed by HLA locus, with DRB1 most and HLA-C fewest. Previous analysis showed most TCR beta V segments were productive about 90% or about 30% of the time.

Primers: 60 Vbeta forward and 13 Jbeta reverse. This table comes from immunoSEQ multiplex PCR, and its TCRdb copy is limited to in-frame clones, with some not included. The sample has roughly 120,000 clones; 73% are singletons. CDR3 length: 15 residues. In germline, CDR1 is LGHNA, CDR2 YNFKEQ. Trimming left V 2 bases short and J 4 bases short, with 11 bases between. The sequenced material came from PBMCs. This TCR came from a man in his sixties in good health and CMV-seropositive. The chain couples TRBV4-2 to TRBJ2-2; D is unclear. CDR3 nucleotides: TGTGCCAGCAGCCAAATTGCTAGTTTCACCGGGGAGCTGTTTTTT. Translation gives CASSQIASFTGELFF.